This T cell receptor beta chain is drawn from a study of shared clonotypes between healthy human individuals. Germline V lookup: CDR1 SEHNR, CDR2 FQNEAQ (reference sequence). There are 18 residues in the CDR3. Comments on this clone: Its antigen is still unknown.

Original data processing: Filtering differed since immunoSEQ provided only junctions, with no quality scores. TCRdb keeps only in-frame clones here, not all; method: immunoSEQ multiplex PCR. V, J and clone size reflect that table, while D and trimming were determined from the DNA. The repertoire holds more than 500,000 clones, with 90% to 97% as singletons. Study-wide results and limits: Specimens sampled were limited to blood, with tissue repertoires likely differing. Several donors shared approximately 5% of their naive CD4 clonotypes.

This sequence was found in a woman under 40 in good health. The source material was naive CD4+ T cells sorted from blood. Subset denoted: CD45RA+ positively selected. The genes are TRBV7-9 and TRBJ2-5, with TRBD2 matching over 10 bases. TRBJ2-7 explains the end of the DNA better; the J call may be wrong. In DNA form, the CDR3 reads TGTGCCAGCAGCGCCGTCGCTAGCGGGAGCCAATTTTCCTACGAGCAGTACTTC. Translation gives CASSAVASGSQFSYEQYF.